A selection of T cell receptor beta chains follows, all from one sample in a study of shared clonotypes between healthy human individuals. Generated by immunoSEQ multiplex PCR, the TCRdb table keeps only in-frame clones and is missing some. In the table there are about a million clones, over 60% of which are singletons. Material: memory CD4+ T cells sorted from blood. The receptor set was obtained from a man aged 18 to 30 in good health. Each CDR3 is given with its conserved first and last residue. The order of the fields is clone size, V gene, D gene, J gene, CDR3 protein, CDR3 DNA. D genes are given only for firm matches. Size tells how often a clone was seen (once, few, many) or the class of an expanded clone, and some rows leave it out.

clone_size: many; v_call: TRBV19; d_call: NA; j_call: TRBJ1-4; cdr3_aa: CASRHFGEKLFF; cdr3_nt: TGTGCCAGCAGACATTTCGGGGAAAAACTGTTTTTT
clone_size: few; v_call: TRBV10-3; d_call: NA; j_call: TRBJ1-6; cdr3_aa: CAISESGMNSPLHF; cdr3_nt: TGTGCCATCAGTGAGTCCGGAATGAATTCACCCCTCCACTTT
clone_size: NA; v_call: TRBV4-2; d_call: NA; j_call: TRBJ2-6; cdr3_aa: CASSSRNSGANVLTF; cdr3_nt: TGTGCCAGCAGCTCTCGGAACTCTGGGGCCAACGTCCTGACTTTC
clone_size: NA; v_call: TRBV11-2; d_call: NA; j_call: TRBJ1-6; cdr3_aa: CASHLTGGTYNSPLHF; cdr3_nt: TGTGCCAGCCATTTAACGGGTGGCACCTATAATTCACCCCTCCACTTT
clone_size: NA; v_call: TRBV10-3; d_call: NA; j_call: TRBJ2-7; cdr3_aa: CAISDAEAGLGEQYF; cdr3_nt: TGTGCCATCAGTGACGCGGAGGCGGGTCTAGGAGAGCAGTACTTC
clone_size: few; v_call: TRBV2; d_call: NA; j_call: TRBJ1-5; cdr3_aa: CASSDTPQPQHF; cdr3_nt: TGTGCCAGCAGTGACACCCCTCAGCCCCAGCATTTT
clone_size: NA; v_call: TRBV7-2; d_call: NA; j_call: TRBJ1-5; cdr3_aa: CASSLTDRQPQHF; cdr3_nt: TGTGCCAGCAGCTTAACCGACAGGCAGCCCCAGCATTTT
clone_size: NA; v_call: TRBV27; d_call: TRBD1; j_call: TRBJ1-1; cdr3_aa: CASSPRQGSTEAFF; cdr3_nt: TGTGCCAGTTCGCCCCGACAGGGAAGCACTGAAGCTTTCTTT
clone_size: NA; v_call: TRBV5-1; d_call: NA; j_call: TRBJ2-5; cdr3_aa: CASSSFQGQGETQYF; cdr3_nt: TGCGCCAGCAGCTCGTTCCAGGGTCAGGGAGAGACCCAGTACTTC
clone_size: NA; v_call: TRBV7-3; d_call: NA; j_call: TRBJ2-2; cdr3_aa: CASSFNGGAGELFF; cdr3_nt: TGTGCCAGCAGCTTCAATGGCGGGGCCGGGGAGCTGTTTTTT
clone_size: NA; v_call: TRBV13; d_call: NA; j_call: TRBJ1-3; cdr3_aa: CASSLQGLSGNTIYF; cdr3_nt: TGTGCCAGCAGCTTACAGGGGCTGAGTGGAAACACCATATATTTT
clone_size: NA; v_call: TRBV6-5; d_call: NA; j_call: TRBJ2-5; cdr3_aa: CASRPGDQETQYF; cdr3_nt: TGTGCCAGCAGACCCGGGGACCAAGAGACCCAGTACTTC
clone_size: NA; v_call: TRBV23-1; d_call: NA; j_call: TRBJ2-7; cdr3_aa: CASSLTQMGHRRDEQYF; cdr3_nt: TGCGCCAGCAGTCTCACCCAAATGGGACACAGAAGGGACGAGCAGTACTTC
clone_size: NA; v_call: TRBV7-2; d_call: NA; j_call: TRBJ1-2; cdr3_aa: CASSLTTGLVGGYTF; cdr3_nt: TGTGCCAGCAGCTTAACCACAGGGTTGGTGGGTGGCTACACCTTC
clone_size: NA; v_call: TRBV30; d_call: NA; j_call: TRBJ1-5; cdr3_aa: CAWARTDNQPQHF; cdr3_nt: TGTGCCTGGGCCAGGACAGACAATCAGCCCCAGCATTTT
clone_size: NA; v_call: TRBV6-5; d_call: NA; j_call: TRBJ1-6; cdr3_aa: CASSYDARGSALHF; cdr3_nt: TGTGCCAGCAGTTACGACGCCCGGGGAAGTGCCCTCCACTTT
clone_size: NA; v_call: TRBV10-1; d_call: NA; j_call: TRBJ2-7; cdr3_aa: CASSESTGLEQYF; cdr3_nt: TGCGCCAGCAGTGAGTCAACGGGGCTTGAGCAGTACTTC
clone_size: NA; v_call: TRBV6-6; d_call: NA; j_call: TRBJ2-3; cdr3_aa: CASRTRPVTDTQYF; cdr3_nt: TGTGCCAGCAGGACTCGACCTGTCACAGATACGCAGTATTTT
clone_size: NA; v_call: TRBV5-6; d_call: NA; j_call: TRBJ2-1; cdr3_aa: CASSPQQGWSSNEQFF; cdr3_nt: TGTGCCAGCAGCCCGCAACAGGGTTGGAGCAGCAATGAGCAGTTCTTC
clone_size: NA; v_call: TRBV7-3; d_call: TRBD1; j_call: TRBJ2-3; cdr3_aa: CASSPGGVTDTQYF; cdr3_nt: TGTGCCAGCAGCCCAGGGGGCGTAACAGATACGCAGTATTTT
clone_size: once; v_call: TRBV2; d_call: NA; j_call: TRBJ2-2; cdr3_aa: CASTRGPTGELFF; cdr3_nt: TGTGCCAGCACCCGAGGCCCGACCGGGGAGCTGTTTTTT
clone_size: few; v_call: TRBV6-5; d_call: NA; j_call: TRBJ1-1; cdr3_aa: CASIGRNTEAFF; cdr3_nt: TGTGCCAGCATTGGCAGGAACACTGAAGCTTTCTTT
clone_size: NA; v_call: TRBV5-1; d_call: TRBD2; j_call: TRBJ2-4; cdr3_aa: CASSFPLAGRVIIQYF; cdr3_nt: TGCGCCAGCAGCTTCCCCTTAGCGGGAAGAGTGATCATTCAGTACTTC
clone_size: few; v_call: TRBV18; d_call: TRBD1; j_call: TRBJ1-1; cdr3_aa: CTSSDRAEAFF; cdr3_nt: TGTACCAGTTCAGACAGGGCTGAAGCTTTCTTT
clone_size: once; v_call: TRBV6-6; d_call: NA; j_call: TRBJ1-1; cdr3_aa: CASSSWSTNTEAFF; cdr3_nt: TGTGCCAGCAGTTCCTGGAGCACGAACACTGAAGCTTTCTTT
clone_size: NA; v_call: TRBV6-6; d_call: TRBD1; j_call: TRBJ1-5; cdr3_aa: CASSAGQGLGQPQHF; cdr3_nt: TGTGCCAGCAGTGCGGGACAGGGTCTGGGTCAGCCCCAGCATTTT
clone_size: once; v_call: TRBV10-1; d_call: NA; j_call: TRBJ1-3; cdr3_aa: CASSDPASGNTIYF; cdr3_nt: TGCGCCAGCAGTGACCCGGCCTCTGGAAACACCATATATTTT
clone_size: NA; v_call: TRBV6-6; d_call: NA; j_call: TRBJ2-7; cdr3_aa: CASSPATASYEQYF; cdr3_nt: TGTGCCAGCAGCCCTGCGACAGCCTCCTACGAGCAGTACTTC
clone_size: NA; v_call: TRBV4-1; d_call: NA; j_call: TRBJ1-4; cdr3_aa: CASSSLVGEKLFF; cdr3_nt: TGCGCCAGCAGCTCCCTAGTAGGTGAAAAACTGTTTTTT
clone_size: NA; v_call: TRBV6-1; d_call: NA; j_call: TRBJ1-3; cdr3_aa: CASSELYPSGNTIYF; cdr3_nt: TGTGCCAGCAGTGAGCTGTACCCTTCTGGAAACACCATATATTTT
clone_size: few; v_call: TRBV7-9; d_call: NA; j_call: TRBJ2-4; cdr3_aa: CASSAFRDQQYF; cdr3_nt: TGTGCCAGCAGCGCTTTCCGGGACCAACAGTACTTC
clone_size: NA; v_call: TRBV2; d_call: TRBD1; j_call: TRBJ2-7; cdr3_aa: CASRLQGFEQYF; cdr3_nt: TGTGCCAGCAGGTTACAGGGGTTCGAGCAGTACTTC
clone_size: NA; v_call: TRBV4-2; d_call: NA; j_call: TRBJ2-3; cdr3_aa: CASSQDPKGGSVRDTQYF; cdr3_nt: TGTGCCAGCAGCCAAGATCCTAAGGGGGGCAGTGTTAGAGATACGCAGTATTTT
clone_size: NA; v_call: TRBV28; d_call: NA; j_call: TRBJ1-4; cdr3_aa: CASRGGAQFNEKLFF; cdr3_nt: TGTGCCAGCCGAGGCGGGGCACAGTTTAATGAAAAACTGTTTTTT
clone_size: once; v_call: TRBV28; d_call: TRBD1; j_call: TRBJ1-5; cdr3_aa: CASSLGRDRAEGQPQHF; cdr3_nt: TGTGCCAGCAGTTTAGGTAGGGACAGGGCTGAAGGACAGCCCCAGCATTTT
clone_size: NA; v_call: TRBV5-6; d_call: NA; j_call: TRBJ2-7; cdr3_aa: CASSLVASNEQYF; cdr3_nt: TGTGCCAGCAGCCTGGTAGCCTCCAACGAGCAGTACTTC
clone_size: NA; v_call: TRBV7-9; d_call: TRBD1; j_call: TRBJ2-1; cdr3_aa: CASSLTPTGGYNEQFF; cdr3_nt: TGTGCCAGCAGCTTAACCCCCACAGGGGGCTACAATGAGCAGTTCTTC
clone_size: once; v_call: TRBV6-5; d_call: NA; j_call: TRBJ2-5; cdr3_aa: CASSYSGYGGRETQYF; cdr3_nt: TGTGCCAGCAGTTACTCGGGCTATGGGGGCCGGGAGACCCAGTACTTC
clone_size: NA; v_call: TRBV7-6; d_call: NA; j_call: TRBJ1-4; cdr3_aa: CASSWNRGEKLFF; cdr3_nt: TGTGCCAGCAGCTGGAATAGGGGTGAAAAACTGTTTTTT
clone_size: NA; v_call: TRBV5-1; d_call: TRBD1; j_call: TRBJ1-5; cdr3_aa: CASSPGTDNQPQHF; cdr3_nt: TGCGCCAGCAGCCCCGGGACAGATAATCAGCCCCAGCATTTT
clone_size: NA; v_call: TRBV6-5; d_call: NA; j_call: TRBJ1-1; cdr3_aa: CASSYGVPAFF; cdr3_nt: TGTGCCAGCAGTTACGGGGTGCCAGCTTTCTTT
clone_size: NA; v_call: TRBV21-1; d_call: NA; j_call: TRBJ2-7; cdr3_aa: CASSLRTGHYEQYF; cdr3_nt: TGTGCCAGCAGTTTACGGACAGGGCACTACGAGCAGTACTTC
clone_size: NA; v_call: TRBV5-1; d_call: NA; j_call: TRBJ1-1; cdr3_aa: CASSFGAKNTEAFF; cdr3_nt: TGCGCCAGCAGCTTCGGGGCCAAGAACACTGAAGCTTTCTTT
clone_size: NA; v_call: TRBV9; d_call: TRBD2; j_call: TRBJ2-6; cdr3_aa: CASMAASGTYSGANVLTF; cdr3_nt: TGTGCCAGCATGGCCGCTAGCGGTACCTACTCTGGGGCCAACGTCCTGACTTTC
clone_size: few; v_call: TRBV7-9; d_call: TRBD1; j_call: TRBJ2-7; cdr3_aa: CASSRLGSGQVSYEQYF; cdr3_nt: TGTGCCAGCAGCCGATTAGGGTCGGGACAGGTCTCGTACGAGCAGTACTTC
clone_size: NA; v_call: TRBV6-1; d_call: TRBD2; j_call: TRBJ2-7; cdr3_aa: CASSEVSSGRRHEQYF; cdr3_nt: TGTGCCAGCAGTGAAGTATCCAGCGGGAGGAGACACGAGCAGTACTTC
clone_size: NA; v_call: TRBV6-1; d_call: NA; j_call: TRBJ1-2; cdr3_aa: CASSEAVSVSNYGYTF; cdr3_nt: TGTGCCAGCAGTGAAGCGGTTAGCGTCAGTAACTATGGCTACACCTTC
clone_size: NA; v_call: TRBV21-1; d_call: NA; j_call: TRBJ2-3; cdr3_aa: CASSKGNGSDTQYF; cdr3_nt: TGTGCCAGCAGCAAGGGGAACGGGTCGGATACGCAGTATTTT
clone_size: NA; v_call: TRBV12-5; d_call: NA; j_call: TRBJ1-6; cdr3_aa: CASGLEDTLNSPLHF; cdr3_nt: TGTGCTAGTGGTTTGGAAGACACCTTAAATTCACCCCTCCACTTT
clone_size: once; v_call: TRBV7-2; d_call: NA; j_call: TRBJ2-4; cdr3_aa: CASSLGIAKNIQYF; cdr3_nt: TGTGCCAGCAGCTTAGGTATAGCCAAAAACATTCAGTACTTC
clone_size: once; v_call: TRBV19; d_call: TRBD1; j_call: TRBJ2-1; cdr3_aa: CASRAPGQGRINEQFF; cdr3_nt: TGTGCCAGTAGGGCCCCGGGACAGGGTAGGATCAATGAGCAGTTCTTC
clone_size: NA; v_call: TRBV5-1; d_call: TRBD1; j_call: TRBJ1-1; cdr3_aa: CASSWVTGAVTEAFF; cdr3_nt: TGCGCCAGCAGCTGGGTCACAGGGGCGGTAACTGAAGCTTTCTTT
clone_size: few; v_call: TRBV10-3; d_call: TRBD1; j_call: TRBJ2-3; cdr3_aa: CAISKGQEYTDTQYF; cdr3_nt: TGTGCCATCAGCAAGGGACAGGAGTACACAGATACGCAGTATTTT
clone_size: many; v_call: TRBV2; d_call: TRBD1; j_call: TRBJ1-4; cdr3_aa: CASSLGTVIEGGKLFF; cdr3_nt: TGTGCCAGCAGCCTTGGGACAGTCATTGAGGGTGGGAAACTGTTTTTT
clone_size: NA; v_call: TRBV21-1; d_call: NA; j_call: TRBJ2-2; cdr3_aa: CASSNGVEGTNTGELFF; cdr3_nt: TGTGCCAGCAGCAATGGGGTAGAGGGGACGAACACCGGGGAGCTGTTTTTT